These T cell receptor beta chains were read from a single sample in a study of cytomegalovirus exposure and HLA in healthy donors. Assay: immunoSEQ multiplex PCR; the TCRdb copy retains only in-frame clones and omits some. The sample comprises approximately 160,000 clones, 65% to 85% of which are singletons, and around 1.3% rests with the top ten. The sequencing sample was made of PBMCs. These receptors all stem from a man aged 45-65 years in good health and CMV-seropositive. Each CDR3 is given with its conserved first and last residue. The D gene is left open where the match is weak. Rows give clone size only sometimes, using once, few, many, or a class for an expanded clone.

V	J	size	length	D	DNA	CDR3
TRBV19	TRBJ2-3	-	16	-	TGTGCCAGTAGTATAGATCAAGGCAGCGGAACAGATACGCAGTATTTT	CASSIDQGSGTDTQYF
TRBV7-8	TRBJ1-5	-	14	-	TGTGCCAGCAGCTTAGCTGACAGTTTGAGCCCCCAGCATTTT	CASSLADSLSPQHF
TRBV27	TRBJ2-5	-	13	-	TGTGCCACCCGGGGGCTAGCGGAAGAGACCCAGTACTTC	CATRGLAEETQYF
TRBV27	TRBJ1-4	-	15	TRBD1	TGTGCCAGCAGTCCCTCGAGGGGGCGAAGAGAAAAACTGTTTTTT	CASSPSRGRREKLFF
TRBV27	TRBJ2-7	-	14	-	TGTGCCAGCAGTACGACAGGTTTATCCTACGAGCAGTACTTC	CASSTTGLSYEQYF
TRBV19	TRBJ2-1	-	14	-	TGTGCCAGTAGTCCACCCCTAGCAGGCAATGAGCAGTTCTTC	CASSPPLAGNEQFF
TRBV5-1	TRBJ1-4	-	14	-	TGCGCCAGCAGCGTCCAGGGGACCGATGAAAAACTGTTTTTT	CASSVQGTDEKLFF
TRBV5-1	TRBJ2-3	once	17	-	TGCGCCAGCAGCTTGGCCGACGGCAGGGTGAGCACAGATACGCAGTATTTT	CASSLADGRVSTDTQYF
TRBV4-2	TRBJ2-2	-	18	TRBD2	TGTGCCAGCAGCCAAGATCTATTGCGGGAGCTGGACACCGGGGAGCTGTTTTTT	CASSQDLLRELDTGELFF
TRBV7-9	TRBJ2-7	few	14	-	TGTGCCAGCAGCTTAGCCAGGGTTGTAAACGAGCAGTACTTC	CASSLARVVNEQYF
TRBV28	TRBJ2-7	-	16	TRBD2	TGTGCCAGCACCCAGGGGGGACTAGCGGGAGGTACAGAGCAGTACTTC	CASTQGGLAGGTEQYF
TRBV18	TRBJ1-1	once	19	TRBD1	TGTGCCAGCTCCCCGGGACAGGGCCCGCGCCATGGTATGAACACTGAAGCTTTCTTT	CASSPGQGPRHGMNTEAFF
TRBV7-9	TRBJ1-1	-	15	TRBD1	TGTGCCAGCAGCAACCGGGACAGCAGAGTTACTGAAGCTTTCTTT	CASSNRDSRVTEAFF
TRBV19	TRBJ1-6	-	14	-	TGTGCCAGTAGTATAACCTCGGAGAGTTCACCCCTCCACTTT	CASSITSESSPLHF
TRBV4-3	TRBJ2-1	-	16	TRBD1	TGCGCCAGCAGCCAAGATTGGGGGACAGGGGACAATGAGCAGTTCTTC	CASSQDWGTGDNEQFF
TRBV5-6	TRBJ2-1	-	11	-	TGTGCCAGCAGCATATACAATGAGCAGTTCTTC	CASSIYNEQFF
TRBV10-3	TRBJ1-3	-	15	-	TGTGCCGTACATGGGGGGGGTATTTCTGGAAACACCATATATTTT	CAVHGGGISGNTIYF
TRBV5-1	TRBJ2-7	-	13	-	TGCGCCAGCAGCAGGGGCAGTCTGGGTGTGCAGTACTTC	CASSRGSLGVQYF
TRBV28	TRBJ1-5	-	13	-	TGTGCCAGCAGTTCGGACAGAAGTCAGCCCCAGCATTTT	CASSSDRSQPQHF
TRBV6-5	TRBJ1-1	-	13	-	TGTGCCAGCAGTTACTCATCAGGACAGCCGGCTTTCTTT	CASSYSSGQPAFF
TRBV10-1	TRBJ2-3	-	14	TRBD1	TGCGCCAGCAGTAACAGGGGTAGCACAGATACGCAGTATTTT	CASSNRGSTDTQYF
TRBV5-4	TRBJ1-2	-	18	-	TGTGCCAGCAGCTTGGATGCGGTGGGAGGGGGGTCTATCTCTGGCTACACCTTC	CASSLDAVGGGSISGYTF
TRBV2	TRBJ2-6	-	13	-	TGTGCCAGCGAGGGCTCTGGGGCCAACGTCCTGACTTTC	CASEGSGANVLTF
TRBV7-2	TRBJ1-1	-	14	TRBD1	TGTGCCAGCAGCACCGACAGGGTGTACACTGAAGCTTTCTTT	CASSTDRVYTEAFF
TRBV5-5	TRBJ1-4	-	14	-	TGTGCCAGCAGCTTGAGCAGGTCTGATGAAAAACTGTTTTTT	CASSLSRSDEKLFF
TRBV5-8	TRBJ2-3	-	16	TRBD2	TGTGCCAGCAGCTTTCCCCCTAGCGGGAGCTCCGATACGCAGTATTTT	CASSFPPSGSSDTQYF
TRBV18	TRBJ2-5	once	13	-	TGTGCCAGCTCACCAGGAAGGGGAGAGACCCAGTACTTC	CASSPGRGETQYF
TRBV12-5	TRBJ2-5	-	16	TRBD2	TGTGCTAGTGCCTCCGGAGTGGCGGGGGGACAAGAGACCCAGTACTTC	CASASGVAGGQETQYF
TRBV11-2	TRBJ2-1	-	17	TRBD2	TGTGCCAGCAGCTTAGCTCCCGGGACTAGCGCATCCAATGAGCAGTTCTTC	CASSLAPGTSASNEQFF
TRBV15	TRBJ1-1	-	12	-	TGTGCCACCAGCAGAGGTACGGAGTTAGCTTTCTTT	CATSRGTELAFF
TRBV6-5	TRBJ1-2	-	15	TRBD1	TGTGCCAGCAGTTACAGAGGACAGGGTAACTATGGCTACACCTTC	CASSYRGQGNYGYTF
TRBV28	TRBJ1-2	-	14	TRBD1	TGTGCCAGCAGCCGGACAGGGGTGAACTATGGCTACACCTTC	CASSRTGVNYGYTF
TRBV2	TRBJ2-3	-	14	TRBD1	TGTGCGAGCTTAAGGGACAGGGGAACAGATACGCAGTATTTT	CASLRDRGTDTQYF
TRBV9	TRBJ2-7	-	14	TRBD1	TGTGCCAGCAGCTCTCGGACAGGGTATGGCGAGCAGTACTTC	CASSSRTGYGEQYF
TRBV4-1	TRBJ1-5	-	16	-	TGCGCCAGCAGCCGACAAGAAATTAGGGGGACTCAGCCCCAGCATTTT	CASSRQEIRGTQPQHF
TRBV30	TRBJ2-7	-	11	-	TGTGCCTGGAGTCAGACCTACGAGCAGTACTTC	CAWSQTYEQYF
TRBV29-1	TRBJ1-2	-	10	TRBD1	TGCAGCGTTTACGACAGGGGCAGCACCTTC	CSVYDRGSTF
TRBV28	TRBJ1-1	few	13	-	TGTGCCAGCAGTCCCGGTTTTGACACTGAAGCTTTCTTT	CASSPGFDTEAFF
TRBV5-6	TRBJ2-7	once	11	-	TGTGCCAGTAGCTTAAAGGGGGAGCAGTACTTC	CASSLKGEQYF
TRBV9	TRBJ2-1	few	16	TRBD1	TGTGCCAGCAGCGTAGCGGGACAGGGAATGGACAATGAGCAGTTCTTC	CASSVAGQGMDNEQFF
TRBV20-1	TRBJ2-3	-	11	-	TGCAGTGCTATAAGGCTAGTGGCGCAGTATTTT	CSAIRLVAQYF
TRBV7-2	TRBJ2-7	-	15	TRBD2	TGTGCCAGCAGCATCTTTTGGACTAGTGGCTACGAGCAGTACTTC	CASSIFWTSGYEQYF
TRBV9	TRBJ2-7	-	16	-	TGTGCCAGCAGCGTAGACGGCGGGGGCCGAATCTACGAGCAGTACTTC	CASSVDGGGRIYEQYF
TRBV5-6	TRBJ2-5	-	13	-	TGTGCCAGCAGCTTATTAGTGCGGGAGACCCAGTACTTC	CASSLLVRETQYF
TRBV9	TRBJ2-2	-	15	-	TGTGCCAGCAGCGTACTCGGGGCGAACACCGGGGAGCTGTTTTTT	CASSVLGANTGELFF
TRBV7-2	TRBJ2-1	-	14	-	TGTGCCAGCAGCCGTTCGAGGAGAGGAAATGAGCAGTTCTTC	CASSRSRRGNEQFF
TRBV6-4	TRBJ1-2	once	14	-	TGTGCCAGCAGTGCAGGGACTACAAACTATGGCTACACCTTC	CASSAGTTNYGYTF
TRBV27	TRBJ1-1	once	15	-	TGTGCCAGCAGCCCCCGCCGGGGGGCCGGCACTGAAGCTTTCTTT	CASSPRRGAGTEAFF
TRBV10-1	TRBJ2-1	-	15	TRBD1	TGCGCCAGCAGTGAGTCGATGACAGGGAGAAATGAGCAGTTCTTC	CASSESMTGRNEQFF
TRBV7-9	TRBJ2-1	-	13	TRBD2	TGTGCCAGCAGCTTAGCGGGGACTAGCATGCTGTTCTTC	CASSLAGTSMLFF
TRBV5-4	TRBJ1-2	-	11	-	TGTGCCAGCAGCGTGGACAGAAGCTACACCTTC	CASSVDRSYTF